The present T cell receptor beta chain was sequenced within a study of T cells in Graves' hyperthyroidism and ophthalmopathy. Concerning this clonotype itself: The antigen is undetermined.

Amplification yielded TCR beta CDR3 regions, with RNA transcripts as the source. The HTBI primer set drove a first-round RT-PCR of the TCR CDR3. TCRdb fed the multiplex PCR reads into MiXCR, producing one record per CDR3 protein. The sample includes fewer than 750,000 distinct CDR3 sequences, 14% to 15% of them seen just once. Trimming shortened V by 1 base and J by 4 bases, and 11 bases separated the two germline ends. The CDR3 length is 15 residues. Germline V lookup: CDR1 SGHDT, CDR2 YYEEEE. Overall study findings and caveats: A model of 13 V-J features distinguished ophthalmopathy from stable hyperthyroidism. Model-based prediction identified ophthalmopathy a median about 6 months prior to its onset.

Inclusion characteristics of ophthalmopathy patients comprised a Clinical Activity Score of at least 3, a NOSPECS grade of at least 4, and duration under 3 months. V is TRBV5-6 and J is TRBJ2-2, with D unclear. The receptor was isolated from a woman in her thirties or forties with Graves' ophthalmopathy. Input material: blood. DNA for the CDR3: TGTGCCAGCAGCTTGTTACAAATATTCACCGGGGAGCTGTTTTTT. This sequence encodes CASSLLQIFTGELFF.